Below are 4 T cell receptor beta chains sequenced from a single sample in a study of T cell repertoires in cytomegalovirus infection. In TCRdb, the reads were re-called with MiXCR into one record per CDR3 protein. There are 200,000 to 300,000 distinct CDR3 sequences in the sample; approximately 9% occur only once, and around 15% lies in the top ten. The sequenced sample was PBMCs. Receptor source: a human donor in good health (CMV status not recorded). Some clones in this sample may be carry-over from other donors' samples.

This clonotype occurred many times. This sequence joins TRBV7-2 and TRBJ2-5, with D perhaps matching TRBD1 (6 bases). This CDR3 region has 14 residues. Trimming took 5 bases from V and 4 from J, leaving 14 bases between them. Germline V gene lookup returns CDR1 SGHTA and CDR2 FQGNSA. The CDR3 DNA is TGTGCCAGCAGCCGCCCAGGGGAAAGAGAGACCCAGTACTTC. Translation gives CASSRPGERETQYF.

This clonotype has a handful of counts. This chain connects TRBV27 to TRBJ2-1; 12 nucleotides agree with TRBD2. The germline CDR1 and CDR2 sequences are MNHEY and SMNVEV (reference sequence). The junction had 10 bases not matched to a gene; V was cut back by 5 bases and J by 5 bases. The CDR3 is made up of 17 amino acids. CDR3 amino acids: CASSLSSGRARDNEQFF. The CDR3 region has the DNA TGTGCCAGCAGTCTCTCTAGCGGGAGGGCCCGGGACAATGAGCAGTTCTTC.

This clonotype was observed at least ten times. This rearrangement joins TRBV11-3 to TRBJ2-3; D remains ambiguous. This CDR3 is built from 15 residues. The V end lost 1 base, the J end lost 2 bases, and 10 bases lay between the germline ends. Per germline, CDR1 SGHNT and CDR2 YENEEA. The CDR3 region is CASSLAAVATDTQYF. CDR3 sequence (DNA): TGTGCCAGCAGCTTAGCGGCGGTCGCCACAGATACGCAGTATTTT. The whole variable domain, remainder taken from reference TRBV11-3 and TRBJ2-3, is EAGVVQSPRYKIIEKKQPVAFWCNPISGHNTLYWYLQNLGQGPELLIRYENEEAVDDSQLPKDRFSAERLKGVDSTLKIQPAELGDSAVYLCASSLAAVATDTQYFGPGTRLTVL.

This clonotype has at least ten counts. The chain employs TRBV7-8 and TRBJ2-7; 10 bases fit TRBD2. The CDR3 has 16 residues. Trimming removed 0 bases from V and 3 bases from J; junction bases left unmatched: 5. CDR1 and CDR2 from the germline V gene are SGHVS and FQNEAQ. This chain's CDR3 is CASSLAGASGSYEQYF. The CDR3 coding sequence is TGTGCCAGCAGCTTAGCTGGCGCTAGCGGGAGCTACGAGCAGTACTTC.